This T cell receptor (beta chain) comes out of a study of tumor-infiltrating lymphocytes in primary liver carcinoma (dated by TCRdb to the late 2010s). As for the study more broadly: Between late 2015 and 2016, about five patients in China with histopathologically diagnosed primary liver carcinoma had surgical resection. The tumors of the five patients were staged as T1-T3 N0M0, with maximum diameters ranging from roughly 4 to 11 cm. Of the five patients (three men and two women, aged 30 to 69 years), four had hepatocellular carcinoma and one had combined HCC and intrahepatic cholangiocarcinoma. Each sample produced about 3.5 to 7.13 million productive TCRbeta reads, and read depth showed no significant difference between tissue types. A total of 35 specimens from 5 patients went through TCRbeta repertoire sequencing, namely 25 tumor regions, 5 adjacent noncancerous liver tissues and 5 peripheral blood samples. For each liver tumor, the study sampled five regions along with adjacent normal tissue and blood, and applied TCRbeta repertoire sequencing, expression microarrays and whole-exome sequencing. Reproducibility between technical replicate repertoires was high, with correlation coefficients above 0.95 and mean shared-clone rates near 0.89.

The paper's findings and limits, for the study overall: Repertoire overlap was higher between tumor regions (mean approximately 36%) than tumor-adjacent (approximately 17%) or tumor-blood (about 14%) pairs, consistent with antigen-driven expansion. The top 250 clones accounted for a significantly greater share of the repertoire in tumors than in blood (p = 0.039). The study included only a few patients, and the authors note findings should be validated in a larger study. Because the samples were bulk and unsorted, CD4+ and CD8+ T cell repertoires could not be compared. Because sequencing covered only the TCR beta chain and unpaired alpha chains were not captured, true repertoire diversity is likely underestimated.

The CDR3 runs 14 residues from the cysteine to the phenylalanine. Only the CDR3 part of the read is kept: 42 bases, read in frame from the first base. CDR1 SGHAT and CDR2 FQNNGV are derived from the germline V gene. V and J are truncated by 7 bases and 3 bases respectively, leaving an intervening sequence of 15 bases. A remark on this clonotype: This clone's antigen is unknown. No much larger clonotype is one base removed from it; base qualities were not supplied.

TRIzol reagent was used to extract blood RNA from unsorted whole blood, while the DNeasy Blood & Tissue kit provided the germline DNA. Patients had chronic HBV infection and were treatment-naive at sampling. Before surgery, 4 to 5 milliliters of peripheral blood were collected into K2EDTA tubes. A constant-region primer and ProtoScript II reverse transcriptase were used to reverse-transcribe TCRbeta-specific cDNA from approximately 450 ng total RNA. TCRbeta libraries were built with three nested multiplex PCR rounds, a slightly modified ARM-PCR procedure. The first two PCR rounds used multiplex TRBV1-TRBV30 forward primers with a Cbeta reverse primer, each for about 10 cycles. Sample barcodes and Illumina adapters were added in a final 25-cycle PCR using Deep VentR polymerase. Before sequencing, amplicons of 200-500 bp were purified from gel using a QIAquick gel extraction kit. The TCRbeta amplicons were sequenced with 250-bp paired-end reads on an Illumina HiSeq 2500. The study's processing was this. Trimmomatic v0.33 was used to quality-trim the reads, and FLASH v1.2.11 was used to merge paired reads so that full CDR3 sequences could be recovered. V, D and J germline segments were assigned to the rearranged TCRbeta sequences by MiGEC v1.2.1b. Clonotype statistics, along with Shannon-Wiener diversity indices, were calculated using VDJtools v1.0.0. To cut down on sampling bias, every analysis after diversity analysis relied on just the 250 most abundant clonotypes from each sample. TCRdb reworked the public reads: Q25 trimming with fastp, MiXCR clone assembly, productive beta chains retained. Each entry is one CDR3 protein sequence, shown with its most common DNA and genes. What appears here as the V and J calls and clone size reflects TCRdb's work, not the paper's. The sample records 310,000 or so distinct CDR3 sequences, 65% of which are singletons. About 6.5% of the sample is held by the ten biggest clonotypes.

The sequence was obtained from a man between 35 and 55 years old with primary liver carcinoma and hepatitis B virus infection. The sample consisted of peripheral blood. Recombination connected TRBV11-2 to TRBJ2-5; a tentative D match to TRBD2 spans 5 bases. At the DNA level, the sequence is TGTGCCAGCAACACGGCGGGTGGTAAAGAGACCCAGTACTTC. This is translated as CASNTAGGKETQYF.